This is a list of T cell receptor beta chains from one sample in a study of T cells expressing NK-cell markers. TCRdb re-analyzed the 5' RACE reads; it lists each CDR3 protein once, without DNA. Its table lists some 390,000 distinct CDR3 sequences. Sample: blood T cells: a sorted CD56 or NKG2C T cell subset, CD4+ or CD8+ T cells, or bulk PBMC T cells (not recorded which). The source is a woman between 45 and 60 years old in good health. The CDR3 runs from the conserved cysteine through the conserved F or W. Fields, in order: CDR3 protein, V gene, J gene.

CDR3aa: CASSLETATLNIQYF; v_gene: TRBV5-1; j_gene: TRBJ2-4
CDR3aa: CASSLGINEQFF; v_gene: TRBV5-6; j_gene: TRBJ2-1
CDR3aa: CASSYSGGGGSPLHF; v_gene: TRBV6-5; j_gene: TRBJ1-6
CDR3aa: CSVEGRTGGNYNEQFF; v_gene: TRBV29-1; j_gene: TRBJ2-1
CDR3aa: CASSAAVVNSPLHF; v_gene: TRBV25-1; j_gene: TRBJ1-6
CDR3aa: CASSIWDRGYEKLFF; v_gene: TRBV12-3/TRBV12-4; j_gene: TRBJ1-4
CDR3aa: CASSGGGRFYEQYF; v_gene: TRBV7-2; j_gene: TRBJ2-7
CDR3aa: CASSQDGFTEAFF; v_gene: TRBV4-1; j_gene: TRBJ1-1
CDR3aa: CSGGPLMNTEAFF; v_gene: TRBV29-1; j_gene: TRBJ1-1
CDR3aa: CSVRFLRSYNEQFF; v_gene: TRBV29-1; j_gene: TRBJ2-1
CDR3aa: CASRVDRFPGNTIYF; v_gene: TRBV5-1; j_gene: TRBJ1-3